The 13 T cell receptor beta chains presented below share a single source sample, sequenced in a study of blood T cell repertoires in COVID-19 (dated by TCRdb to about 2020). The library was generated by the immunoSEQ multiplex PCR assay. TCRdb obtained this table from immuneACCESS and retained in-frame rearrangements with V and J assigned. These tables miss some clones; where compared with another copy, unresolved V genes account for less than half of the shortfall, and the remainder is unexplained. A total of 280,000 or so clones appear in this sample, 87% of them only once. The ten largest account for 6% of the sample. Material for sequencing was PBMCs or T cells enriched from blood (not recorded which). Receptors were obtained from a woman in her thirties or forties who had recovered from COVID-19.

The genes are TRBV7-2 and TRBJ2-3, with 8 nucleotides matching TRBD2. CDR1 is SGHTA, CDR2 FQGNSA, per germline. This CDR3 contains 13 residues. The V and J ends lost 11 bases and 5 bases, in that order; junction bases with no gene match: 9. This chain's CDR3 is CAEGSGAGDTQYF. The CDR3 coding sequence is TGTGCCGAGGGTAGCGGGGCGGGAGATACGCAGTATTTT.

Regarding this clone: No DNA is shown, since the ends of the CDR3 on it are uncertain; the CDR3 is the one TCRdb lists. The chain couples TRBV11-2 to TRBJ2-2; the table's D call TRBD2 went unverified against the DNA. The length of the CDR3 is 13 amino acids, counting both ends. Germline loops: CDR1 SGHAT, CDR2 FQNNGV. The CDR3: CASSLVRFGELFF.

CDR3 sequence (DNA): TGTGCCTGGAGCTGGAGGGGGCGCGAAAACACTGAAGCTTTCTTT. The encoded protein is CAWSWRGRENTEAFF. The chain joins TRBV30 to TRBJ1-1, with 7 bases matching TRBD1. CDR3 length equals 15 residues. Trimming removed 3 bases from V and 2 bases from J; junction bases left unmatched: 9. Per germline, CDR1 GTSNPN and CDR2 SVGIG (reference sequence).

V gene TRBV19 combines with J gene TRBJ2-1; the match to TRBD1 covers 8 bases. There are 16 residues in the CDR3. From germline, CDR1 is LNHDA and CDR2 SQIVND (reference sequence). V was clipped by 4 bases and J by 4 bases; unmatched bases: 9. CDR3 protein: CASSTPGQVKYNEQFF. In nucleotides, the CDR3 is TGTGCCAGTAGTACTCCGGGACAGGTGAAGTACAATGAGCAGTTCTTC.

The chain uses TRBV5-1 and TRBJ2-1, with TRBD2 matching 9 bases. This CDR3 is built from 18 residues. The V segment lost 4 bases and the J segment 1 base; nucleotides outside the gene matches: 12. In germline, CDR1 is SGHRS, CDR2 YFSETQ. CDR3 coding DNA: TGCGCCAGCAGCCGACTAGGTAGCGGGAGTTCATCCTACAATGAGCAGTTCTTC. Translating it yields CASSRLGSGSSSYNEQFF.

This clone was picked up one time. The V call is TRBV18, the J call TRBJ2-1, with 7 bases identical to TRBD2. CDR1 and CDR2 from the germline V gene are KGHSH and LQKENI. This CDR3 has 14 amino acids. Trimming cost V 3 bases and J 8 bases; bases outside gene matches: 7. CDR3 sequence: CASSPSGARDEQFF. The CDR3 bases are TGTGCCAGCTCACCCAGCGGGGCACGCGATGAGCAGTTCTTC.

This chain links TRBV3-1 (or the pseudogene TRBV3-2) with TRBJ2-7, with TRBD1 identical over 9 bases. CDR3 size: 16 residues. Unmatched junction bases numbered 6, after V lost 0 bases and J lost 3 bases. Germline V lookup: CDR1 LGHDT, CDR2 YNNKEL (reference sequence). The CDR3 loop is CASSQDRDRDYYEQYF. CDR3 in DNA: TGTGCCAGCAGCCAAGATAGGGACAGGGACTACTACGAGCAGTACTTC.

As DNA, the CDR3 is TGTGCCAGCAGCTCAAATCCGGGGGTCACCGGGGAGCTGTTTTTT. It translates to CASSSNPGVTGELFF. This sequence joins TRBV13 and TRBJ2-2; D possibly corresponds to TRBD2 (6 bases). This CDR3 is built from 15 residues. Germline V CDR1 and CDR2: PRHDT, FYEKMQ (reference sequence). Trimming stripped 4 bases from V and 4 bases from J, with 13 bases between.

The chain is built from TRBV27 and TRBJ2-2, with a possible D match to TRBD1 (5 bases). Trimming pared 9 bases from V and 9 bases from J, leaving 14 bases between. Germline loops: CDR1 MNHEY, CDR2 SMNVEV (reference sequence). This CDR3 spans 12 amino acids. The CDR3, as DNA: TGTGCCAGTTCCCCTCAGGGTTGGGAGCTGTTTTTT. This sequence encodes CASSPQGWELFF.

The genes are TRBV4-3 and TRBJ2-2; 7 bases fit TRBD1. J gave up 5 bases and V 2 bases, and 8 bases lay outside the gene matches. CDR1 and CDR2 (germline): LGHNA, YSLEER. The CDR3 is 16 amino acids. The CDR3 loop reads CASSQHRGRGTGELFF. CDR3 DNA: TGCGCCAGCAGCCAACATAGGGGGCGTGGAACCGGGGAGCTGTTTTTT.

The V call is TRBV6-5, the J call TRBJ2-7, with a weak D call TRBD1 (5 bases). This CDR3 is 14 amino acids long. In germline, CDR1 is MNHEY, CDR2 SVGAGI. V lost 6 bases to trimming and J lost 2 bases, with 14 bases between them. CDR3 residues: CASSKGPTTYEQYF. The CDR3 region has the DNA TGTGCCAGCAGCAAGGGGCCGACGACCTACGAGCAGTACTTC.

This rearrangement joins TRBV30 to TRBJ1-5, with a possible D match to TRBD1 (5 bases). Trimming pared 5 bases from V and 2 bases from J, leaving 10 bases between. This CDR3 region has 13 residues. From germline, CDR1 is GTSNPN and CDR2 SVGIG (reference sequence). DNA of the CDR3: TGTGCCTGGGGGGGAGGCCGCAATCAGCCCCAGCATTTT. It specifies CAWGGGRNQPQHF.

The chain carries TRBV19 and TRBJ1-1, with TRBD1 matching over 7 bases. The CDR3 has 15 residues. Germline values: CDR1 LNHDA, CDR2 SQIVND (reference sequence). J lost 3 bases, V lost 7 bases, and 11 bases had no gene match. CDR3 sequence: CASTPTGRLYTEAFF. CDR3 in DNA: TGTGCCAGTACCCCGACAGGGAGACTGTACACTGAAGCTTTCTTT. The whole variable domain, remainder taken from reference TRBV19 and TRBJ1-1, is DGGITQSPKYLFRKEGQNVTLSCEQNLNHDAMYWYRQDPGQGLRLIYYSQIVNDFQKGDIAEGYSVSREKKESFPLTVTSAQKNPTAFYLCASTPTGRLYTEAFFGQGTRLTVV.